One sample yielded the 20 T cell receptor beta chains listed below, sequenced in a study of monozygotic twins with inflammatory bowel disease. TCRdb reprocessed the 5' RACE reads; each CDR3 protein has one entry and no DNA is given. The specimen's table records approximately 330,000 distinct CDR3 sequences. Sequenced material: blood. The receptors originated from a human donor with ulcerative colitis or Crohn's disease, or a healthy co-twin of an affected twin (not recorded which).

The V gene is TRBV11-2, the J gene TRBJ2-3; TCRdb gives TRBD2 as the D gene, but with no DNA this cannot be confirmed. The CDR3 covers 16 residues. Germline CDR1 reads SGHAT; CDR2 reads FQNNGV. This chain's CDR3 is CASSTPGLGGRDTQYF.

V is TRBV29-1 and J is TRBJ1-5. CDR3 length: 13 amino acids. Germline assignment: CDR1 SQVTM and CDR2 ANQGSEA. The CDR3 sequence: CSVADNGNQPQHF. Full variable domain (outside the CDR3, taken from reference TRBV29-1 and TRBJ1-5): SAVISQKPSRDICQRGTSLTIQCQVDSQVTMMFWYRQQPGQSLTLIATANQGSEATYESGFVIDKFPISRPNLTFSTLTVSNMSPEDSSIYLCSVADNGNQPQHFGDGTRLSIL.

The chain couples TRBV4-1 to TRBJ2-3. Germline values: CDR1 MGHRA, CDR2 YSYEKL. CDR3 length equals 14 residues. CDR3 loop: CASSPHVLGDTQYF.

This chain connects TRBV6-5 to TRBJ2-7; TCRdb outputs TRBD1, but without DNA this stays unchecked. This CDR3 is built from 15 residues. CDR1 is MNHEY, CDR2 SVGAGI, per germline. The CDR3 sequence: CASSYKGANTYEQYF.

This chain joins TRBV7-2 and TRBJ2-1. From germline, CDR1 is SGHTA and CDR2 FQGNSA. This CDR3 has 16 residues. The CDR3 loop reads CASSPMTEVPHNEQFF.

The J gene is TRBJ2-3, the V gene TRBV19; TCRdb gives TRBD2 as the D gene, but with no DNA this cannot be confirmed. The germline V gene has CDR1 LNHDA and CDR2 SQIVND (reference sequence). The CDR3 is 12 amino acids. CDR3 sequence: CASPSISGTQYF.

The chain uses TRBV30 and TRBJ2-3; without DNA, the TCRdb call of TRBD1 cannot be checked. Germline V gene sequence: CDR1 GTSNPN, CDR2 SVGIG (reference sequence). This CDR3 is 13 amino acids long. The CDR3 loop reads CAWSVGGLDTQYF. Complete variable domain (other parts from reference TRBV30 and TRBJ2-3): SQTIHQWPATLVQPVGSPLSLECTVEGTSNPNLYWYRQAAGRGLQLLFYSVGIGQISSEVPQNLSASRPQDRQFILSSKKLLLSDSGFYLCAWSVGGLDTQYFGPGTRLTVL.

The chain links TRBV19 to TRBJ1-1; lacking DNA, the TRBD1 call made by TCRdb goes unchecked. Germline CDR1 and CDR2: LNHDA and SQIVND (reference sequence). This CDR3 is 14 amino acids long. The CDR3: CASTWTGKNTEAFF.

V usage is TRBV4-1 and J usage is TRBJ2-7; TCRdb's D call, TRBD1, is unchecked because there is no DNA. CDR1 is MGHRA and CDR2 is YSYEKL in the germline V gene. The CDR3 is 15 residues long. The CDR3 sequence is CASSQGEGFPYEQYF.

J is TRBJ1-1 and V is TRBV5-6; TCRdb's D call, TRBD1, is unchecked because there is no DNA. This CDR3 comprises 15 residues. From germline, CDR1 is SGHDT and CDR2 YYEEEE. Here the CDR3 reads CASSSGTDMNTEAFF.

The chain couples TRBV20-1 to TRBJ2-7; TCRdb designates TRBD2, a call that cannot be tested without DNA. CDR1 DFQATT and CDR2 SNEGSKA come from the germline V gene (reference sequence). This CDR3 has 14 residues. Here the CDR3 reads CSASRLAGAHEQYF.

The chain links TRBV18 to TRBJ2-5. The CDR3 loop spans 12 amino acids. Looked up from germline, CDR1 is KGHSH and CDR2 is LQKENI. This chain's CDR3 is CASSQARETQYF.

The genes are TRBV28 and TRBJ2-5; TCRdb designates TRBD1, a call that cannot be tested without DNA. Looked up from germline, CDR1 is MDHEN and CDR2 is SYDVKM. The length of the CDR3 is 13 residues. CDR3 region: CATIRGGQETQYF.

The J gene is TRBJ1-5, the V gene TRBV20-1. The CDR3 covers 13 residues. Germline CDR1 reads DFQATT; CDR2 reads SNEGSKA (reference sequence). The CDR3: CSASDSPWAPQHF.

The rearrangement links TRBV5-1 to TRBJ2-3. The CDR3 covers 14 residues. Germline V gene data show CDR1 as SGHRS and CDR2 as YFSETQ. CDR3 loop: CASSLVADTDTQYF.

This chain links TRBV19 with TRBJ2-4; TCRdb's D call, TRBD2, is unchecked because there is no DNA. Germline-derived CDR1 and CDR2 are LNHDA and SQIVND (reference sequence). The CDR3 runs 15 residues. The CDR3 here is CASSRTSGNQNIQYF.

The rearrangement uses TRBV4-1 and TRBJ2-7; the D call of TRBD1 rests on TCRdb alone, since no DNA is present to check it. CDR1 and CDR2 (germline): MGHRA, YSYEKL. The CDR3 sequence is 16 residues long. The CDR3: CASSQGASGSSYEQYF.

The CDR3 sequence: CASSQDGTSGIGDYF. The gene calls are TRBV5-1 and TRBJ2-7; TCRdb designates TRBD2, a call that cannot be tested without DNA. Germline V CDR1 and CDR2: SGHRS, YFSETQ. The CDR3 runs 15 residues.

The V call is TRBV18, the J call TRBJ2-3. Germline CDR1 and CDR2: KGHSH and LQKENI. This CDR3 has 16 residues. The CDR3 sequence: CASSPTGTIDTDTQYF.

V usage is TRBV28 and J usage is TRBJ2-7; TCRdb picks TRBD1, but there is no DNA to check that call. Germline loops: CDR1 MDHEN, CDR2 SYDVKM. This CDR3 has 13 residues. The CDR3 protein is CASRDTSSYEQYF.